Each of the 14 T cell receptor beta chains below was sequenced from the same sample in a study of shared clonotypes between healthy human individuals. Some clones are missing from TCRdb's copy, which holds only in-frame ones; the method was immunoSEQ multiplex PCR. Of under 1 million clones in the sample, 90% to 97% are singletons; the top ten hold approximately 0.2%. Positive CCR7 selection of CD45RO-negative cells yielded the naive CD8 cells, and terminally differentiated effector memory CD45RA+ cells were excluded. The sample comprised naive CD8+ T cells sorted from blood. These receptors originate from a man younger than 45 in good health.

V gene TRBV27 combines with J gene TRBJ2-1; 15 nucleotides line up with TRBD2. V dropped 3 bases and J dropped 10; count of bases not matched to a gene: 13. The CDR3 covers 18 residues. Germline V gives CDR1 MNHEY, CDR2 SMNVEV (reference sequence). Here the CDR3 reads CASSFSLTGLAGGREQFF. The CDR3 DNA follows: TGTGCCAGCAGTTTCAGCCTCACTGGACTAGCGGGGGGGCGAGAGCAGTTCTTC.

The J gene is TRBJ2-7, the V gene TRBV27; TRBD1 matches at 8 bases. The CDR3 runs to 15 residues. CDR1 is MNHEY, CDR2 SMNVEV, per germline (reference sequence). The V segment lost 5 bases and the J segment 0 bases; nucleotides outside the gene matches: 6. Here the CDR3 reads CASSKSGGGSYEQYF. For the CDR3, the DNA is TGTGCCAGCAGTAAATCAGGGGGCGGCTCCTACGAGCAGTACTTC.

The CDR3 region has the DNA TGCGCCAGCAGCCGCGATGAGGGCTCTGGAAACACCATATATTTT. Amino acids: CASSRDEGSGNTIYF. This rearrangement joins TRBV5-1 to TRBJ1-3; no definite D call. V dropped 4 bases and J dropped 0 bases, with 11 bases sitting between them. The CDR3 covers 15 residues. The germline V gene has CDR1 SGHRS and CDR2 YFSETQ.

As regards this clone: This specimen includes other DNA sequences encoding the same CDR3. This chain connects TRBV27 to TRBJ2-3; D gene ambiguous. CDR1 is MNHEY and CDR2 is SMNVEV in the germline V gene (reference sequence). Trimming removed 4 bases at V and 4 bases at J, with 6 bases between. This CDR3 has 12 residues. The chain's CDR3 is CASSSRSDTQYF. Written as DNA, the CDR3 is TGTGCCAGCAGTTCTCGATCAGATACGCAGTATTTT.

The chain recombines TRBV15 with TRBJ2-7; D is perhaps TRBD2 (5 bases). The CDR3 totals 14 residues. Germline CDR1 and CDR2: LNHNV and YYDKDF (reference sequence). V was pared by 0 bases and J by 3 bases, with 9 bases between. In DNA, the CDR3 is TGTGCCACCAGCAGAGATACGGGGTACTACGAGCAGTACTTC. Translating gives CATSRDTGYYEQYF.

The chain joins TRBV11-2 to TRBJ1-3; tentatively, D is TRBD1 (5 bases). This CDR3 region has 18 residues. The germline V gene has CDR1 SGHAT and CDR2 FQNNGV. Trimming shortened V by 3 bases and J by 1 base, and 19 bases separated the two germline ends. CDR3 bases: TGTGCCAGCAGCTTCCGAAGGGGTTCAAGGGAGTCTGGAAACACCATATATTTT. This sequence encodes CASSFRRGSRESGNTIYF.

The chain is built from TRBV5-5 and TRBJ2-2, with TRBD2 matching 9 bases. The J segment lost 6 bases and the V segment lost 4 bases, leaving 4 bases of the junction unmatched. Germline V CDR1 and CDR2: SGHKS, YYEKEE (reference sequence). The CDR3 spans 14 residues. The CDR3 reads CASSLWTSAGELFF. In DNA, the CDR3 is TGTGCCAGCAGCCTCTGGACTAGCGCCGGGGAGCTGTTTTTT.

The V and J genes are TRBV19 and TRBJ2-1; TRBD2 aligns across 8 bases. Losses at the gene ends were 3 bases for V and 8 bases for J; bases not matched to a gene: 6. The CDR3 contains 14 residues. CDR1 and CDR2 (germline): LNHDA, SQIVND (reference sequence). The DNA of the CDR3 is TGTGCCAGTAGTATGGAGATCGGGAGGGATGAGCAGTTCTTC. As protein: CASSMEIGRDEQFF.

The CDR3 reads CARASTDTQYF. The CDR3 DNA reads as TGTGCCCGGGCTAGCACAGATACGCAGTATTTT. V gene TRBV6-1 combines with J gene TRBJ2-3; D is ambiguous. This CDR3 is built from 11 residues. The V gene's germline CDR1 is MNHNS and CDR2 SASEGT. Trimming left V 11 bases short and J 0 bases short, with 6 bases between.

The sample holds one count of this clone. The V call is TRBV4-1, the J call TRBJ2-7; 7 bases are a match to TRBD2. CDR3 size: 14 residues. Germline-derived CDR1 and CDR2 are MGHRA and YSYEKL. The J segment lost 6 bases and the V segment lost 2 bases, leaving 7 bases of the junction unmatched. This chain's CDR3 is CASSQPGLPAEQYF. The CDR3 nucleotides are TGCGCCAGCAGCCAACCGGGACTACCGGCCGAGCAGTACTTC.

V and J are TRBV5-1 and TRBJ2-5; 8 bases match TRBD2. The CDR3 consists of 16 residues. Germline values: CDR1 SGHRS, CDR2 YFSETQ. J gave up 5 bases and V 2 bases, and 11 bases lay outside the gene matches. The CDR3 loop is CASSFGTSGGAETQYF. For the CDR3, the DNA is TGCGCCAGCAGCTTCGGAACTAGCGGCGGAGCGGAGACCCAGTACTTC.

This chain's CDR3 is CASSLVASGYGTDTQYF. CDR3 sequence (DNA): TGTGCCAGCAGCTTAGTGGCTAGCGGGTACGGGACAGATACGCAGTATTTT. The chain recombines TRBV7-9 with TRBJ2-3; 8 bases line up with TRBD2. This CDR3 is built from 17 residues. CDR1 and CDR2 from the germline V gene are SEHNR and FQNEAQ (reference sequence). V gave up 1 base and J gave up 3 bases; unmatched junction bases: 9.

The chain carries TRBV9 and TRBJ2-3, with D possibly matching TRBD1 (5 bases). CDR3 size: 14 residues. Trimming shortened V by 0 bases and J by 6 bases, and 11 bases separated the two germline ends. The germline V gene has CDR1 SGDLS and CDR2 YYNGEE. CDR3: CASSVEQGADTQYF. As DNA, the CDR3 is TGTGCCAGCAGCGTAGAGCAGGGTGCCGATACGCAGTATTTT.

V is TRBV6-1 and J is TRBJ2-1; tentatively, D is TRBD1 (5 bases). The CDR3 contains 14 residues. Germline CDR1 and CDR2: MNHNS and SASEGT. Trimming took off 1 base at V and 16 bases at J, with 20 bases between the two ends. CDR3 nucleotide sequence: TGTGCCAGCAGTGAAGACTGGGGCAGCCCGTCCCTTTTCTTC. It yields the protein CASSEDWGSPSLFF.